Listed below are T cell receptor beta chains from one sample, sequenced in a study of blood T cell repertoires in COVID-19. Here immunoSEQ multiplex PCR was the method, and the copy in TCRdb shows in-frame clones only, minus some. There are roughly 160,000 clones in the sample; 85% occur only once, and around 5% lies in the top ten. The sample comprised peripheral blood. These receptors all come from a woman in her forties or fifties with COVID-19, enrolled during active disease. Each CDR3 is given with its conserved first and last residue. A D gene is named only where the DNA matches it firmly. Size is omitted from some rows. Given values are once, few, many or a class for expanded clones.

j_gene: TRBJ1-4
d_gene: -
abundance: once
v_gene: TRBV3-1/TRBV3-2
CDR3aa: CASSPDGRGEKLFF
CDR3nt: TGTGCCAGCAGCCCAGACGGCAGGGGCGAAAAACTGTTTTTT

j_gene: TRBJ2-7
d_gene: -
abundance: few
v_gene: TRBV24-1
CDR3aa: CATSDFRSYEQYF
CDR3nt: TGTGCCACCAGTGATTTTCGCTCCTACGAGCAGTACTTC

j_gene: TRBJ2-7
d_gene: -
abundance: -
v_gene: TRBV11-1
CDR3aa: CASSLRGNHYEQYF
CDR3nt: TGTGCCAGCAGCTTAAGGGGTAACCACTACGAGCAGTACTTC

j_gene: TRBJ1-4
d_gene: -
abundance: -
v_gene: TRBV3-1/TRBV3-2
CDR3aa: CASSQNSGSDEKLFF
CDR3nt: TGTGCCAGCAGCCAAAACAGTGGGAGCGATGAAAAACTGTTTTTT

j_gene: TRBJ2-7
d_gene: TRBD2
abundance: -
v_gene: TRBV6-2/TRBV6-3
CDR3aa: CASSTSGGSYEQYF
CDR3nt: TGTGCCAGCAGTACTAGCGGGGGCAGCTACGAGCAGTACTTC

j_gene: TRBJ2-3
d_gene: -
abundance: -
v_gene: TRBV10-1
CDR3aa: CASSRTEGSQYF
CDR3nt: TGCGCCAGCAGTCGAACGGAGGGGTCGCAGTATTTT

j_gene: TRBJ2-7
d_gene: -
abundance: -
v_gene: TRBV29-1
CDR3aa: CSARWSYEQYF
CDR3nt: TGCAGCGCCCGATGGAGCTACGAGCAGTACTTC

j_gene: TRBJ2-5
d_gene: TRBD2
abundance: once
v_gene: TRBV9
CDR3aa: CPSSAGGGRETQYF
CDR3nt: TGTCCCAGCAGCGCCGGGGGGGGGCGGGAGACCCAGTACTTC

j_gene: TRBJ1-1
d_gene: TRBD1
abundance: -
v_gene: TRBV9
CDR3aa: CASSARDREGTEAFF
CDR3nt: TGTGCCAGCAGCGCGCGGGACAGGGAGGGTACTGAAGCTTTCTTT

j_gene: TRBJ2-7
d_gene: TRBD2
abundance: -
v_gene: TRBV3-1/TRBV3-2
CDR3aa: CASNLPFSGVFYEQYF
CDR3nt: TGTGCCAGCAACCTCCCGTTTAGCGGGGTATTCTACGAGCAGTACTTC